The sequence of this TCR beta chain was determined in a study of cytomegalovirus exposure and HLA in healthy donors. As regards this clone: Its antigen is still unknown.

Study outcomes and limitations: Excluded were some V segments that proved indistinguishable, including TRBV6-2 and TRBV6-3.

V was cut by 9 bases and J by 0 bases, with 18 bases left in between. CDR3 length equals 15 residues. Germline V gives CDR1 SGHTA, CDR2 FQGNSA. The PCR made use of 60 Vbeta and 13 Jbeta primers. Method: immunoSEQ multiplex PCR; TCRdb's copy keeps in-frame clones and lacks some. Here the sample spans 160,000 or so clones, around 80% being singletons. V usage is TRBV7-2 and J usage is TRBJ2-7; the D is unclear. This TCR came from a man aged 40-49 years in good health and CMV-seronegative. The specimen was PBMCs. The CDR3 nucleotides are TGTGCCAGTAGCCCGGGTCTGACCCGCTCCTACGAGCAGTACTTC. Amino acid sequence: CASSPGLTRSYEQYF.